Listed below are T cell receptor beta chains from one sample, sequenced in a study of cytomegalovirus exposure and HLA in healthy donors. Profiling relied on immunoSEQ multiplex PCR, and the TCRdb table lists in-frame clones only, not all of them. The sample lists roughly 100,000 clones; 60% to 80% were seen once. The sample was PBMCs. The receptors were sampled from a man aged 40-55 years in good health and CMV-seronegative. The conserved cysteine and the conserved F or W are not part of the CDR3 here. D genes are given only for firm matches.

V: TRBV7-6
J: TRBJ2-6
D: TRBD1
CDR3: ASSPGQGAYSGANVLT

V: TRBV4-1
J: TRBJ1-1
D: NA
CDR3: ASSQATPVAAEAF

V: TRBV19
J: TRBJ1-6
D: TRBD1
CDR3: ASTTGQGNSPLH

V: TRBV25-1
J: TRBJ2-5
D: TRBD2
CDR3: ASNKGRAGAQETQY

V: TRBV9
J: TRBJ2-7
D: NA
CDR3: ASSAHPGEYEQY

V: TRBV15
J: TRBJ2-1
D: TRBD2
CDR3: ATSRDGRGGSYNEQF

V: TRBV7-9
J: TRBJ2-1
D: TRBD2
CDR3: SSSLSGLAAYNEQF

V: TRBV5-1
J: TRBJ1-2
D: TRBD1
CDR3: ASSFRGQGIGGYT

V: TRBV5-6
J: TRBJ2-3
D: NA
CDR3: ASSLGTSATDTQY

V: TRBV10-3
J: TRBJ2-5
D: TRBD1
CDR3: AISGDRGLWETQY

V: TRBV7-9
J: TRBJ2-1
D: TRBD2
CDR3: ASSSGLADSYNEQF

V: TRBV9
J: TRBJ1-1
D: NA
CDR3: ASSAHQGSQAF

V: TRBV5-1
J: TRBJ2-3
D: NA
CDR3: ASSLVQGTDTQY

V: TRBV5-5
J: TRBJ2-2
D: NA
CDR3: ASSFTGNAAGELF

V: TRBV2
J: TRBJ2-3
D: NA
CDR3: ASSVYGGADTQY

V: TRBV25-1
J: TRBJ2-3
D: NA
CDR3: ASSGHRKHPFTDTQY

V: TRBV7-9
J: TRBJ1-2
D: TRBD1
CDR3: ASSDDGQGANIYGYT

V: TRBV19
J: TRBJ2-7
D: NA
CDR3: ASSIRQGGYYEQY

V: TRBV28
J: TRBJ2-3
D: NA
CDR3: ASNLLAGVRDTQY

V: TRBV28
J: TRBJ1-6
D: TRBD1
CDR3: ASSLGQNNSPLH

V: TRBV4-1
J: TRBJ2-4
D: NA
CDR3: ASSQVDSTLAKNIQY

V: TRBV5-1
J: TRBJ2-7
D: TRBD2
CDR3: ASSLPAGDSYEQY

V: TRBV6-4
J: TRBJ1-5
D: NA
CDR3: ASSARGGGQPQH

V: TRBV6-1
J: TRBJ2-1
D: NA
CDR3: ASSLGAVSYNEQF